This T cell receptor (beta chain) derives from a study of T cell repertoires in cytomegalovirus infection. Study summary: Evidence of both CMV infection and a matching HLA type came from public TCR beta signatures.

Trimming removed 3 bases from V and 0 bases from J, with 13 bases in between. This CDR3 comprises 16 residues. Germline V gene data show CDR1 as SGHTA and CDR2 as FQGNSA. TCRdb re-called the reads through MiXCR, storing one row per CDR3 protein. Among 550,000 to 700,000 distinct CDR3 sequences, 40% were seen once, and the ten largest hold over 45%. This clonotype has only a few counts. The antigen is not known. J is TRBJ2-3 and V is TRBV7-2; tentatively, D is TRBD2 (5 bases). Sequencing was performed on cultured PBMCs, taken from culture after CMV antigen stimulation. This receptor was identified in a human donor in good health (CMV status not recorded). Some clones in this sample may be carry-over from other donors' samples. Here the CDR3 reads CASSFKRTYSTDTQYF. Written as DNA, the CDR3 is TGTGCCAGCAGCTTCAAGCGGACTTACAGCACAGATACGCAGTATTTT.